Listed here are 9 T cell receptor beta chains from one sample, sequenced in a study of cytomegalovirus exposure and HLA in healthy donors. The PCR had 60 Vbeta and 13 Jbeta primers. The data were produced by immunoSEQ multiplex PCR, yet TCRdb's version contains in-frame clones alone and is incomplete. The data contain about 180,000 clones, approximately 81% of them seen just once; the ten biggest clones take up 2% to 2.5%. The material sequenced was PBMCs. All receptors derive from a male donor in good health and CMV-seronegative.

V usage is TRBV30 and J usage is TRBJ2-1, with 13 nucleotides matching TRBD2. After removal of 3 bases from V and 4 bases from J, the junction contained 3 bases not matched to a gene. This CDR3 comprises 15 residues. The germline V gene encodes CDR1 GTSNPN and CDR2 SVGIG (reference sequence). For the CDR3, the DNA is TGTGCCTGGAGGACTAGCGGGGGGTCTTACAATGAGCAGTTCTTC. Encoded protein: CAWRTSGGSYNEQFF.

As for this clone: The same CDR3 arises from other DNA sequences in this sample as well. The chain recombines TRBV5-1 with TRBJ2-5, with D uncertain. Germline V gives CDR1 SGHRS, CDR2 YFSETQ. Between the trimmed V and J ends, which lost 1 base and 2 bases, there was a span of 3 bases. This CDR3 has 12 amino acids. CDR3 sequence: CASSLPQETQYF. The CDR3 bases are TGCGCCAGCAGCTTGCCGCAAGAGACCCAGTACTTC.

The chain employs TRBV11-3 and TRBJ2-7, with TRBD2 as a possible D gene (5 bases). The germline V and J ends were trimmed by 1 base and 4 bases, with 8 bases remaining between them. This CDR3 spans 13 amino acids. CDR1 is SGHNT and CDR2 is YENEEA in the germline V gene. Here the CDR3 DNA reads TGTGCCAGCAGCTTAGCAAGGGAGTACGAGCAGTACTTC. It encodes CASSLAREYEQYF.

CDR3 sequence: CASSDIKGGNEQFF. The CDR3 region has the DNA TGCGCCAGCAGCGACATAAAAGGGGGCAATGAGCAGTTCTTC. The V and J genes are TRBV5-1 and TRBJ2-1, with D maybe TRBD1 (6 bases). The CDR3 runs 14 residues. Germline V gene lookup returns CDR1 SGHRS and CDR2 YFSETQ. V dropped 4 bases and J dropped 6 bases, with 14 bases sitting between them. Variable domain in full (rest from reference TRBV5-1 and TRBJ2-1): KAGVTQTPRYLIKTRGQQVTLSCSPISGHRSVSWYQQTPGQGLQFLFEYFSETQRNKGNFPGRFSGRQFSNSRSEMNVSTLELGDSALYLCASSDIKGGNEQFFGPGTRLTVL.

The V and J genes are TRBV7-2 and TRBJ2-5; weak D call: TRBD2 (6 bases). Germline V CDR1 and CDR2: SGHTA, FQGNSA. This CDR3 has 13 amino acids. CDR3 region: CGGRTSAGETQYF. CDR3 nucleotide sequence: TGTGGGGGGAGGACATCCGCCGGAGAGACCCAGTACTTC.

Turning to this clone: One junction end does not reproduce the germline sequence, and a read error may be involved. V gene TRBV6-4 combines with J gene TRBJ1-2; a weak D match, TRBD1 (5 bases). The CDR3 runs 14 residues. Germline CDR1 MRHNA, CDR2 SNTAGT. For the CDR3, the DNA is TGTGCCAGCAGTGCGGACAATCGGTCGGGTGGCTACCCCTTC. This encodes CASSADNRSGGYPF.

The chain carries TRBV15 and TRBJ2-5; TRBD1 agrees at 7 bases. CDR3 length equals 15 residues. Germline V CDR1 and CDR2: LNHNV, YYDKDF (reference sequence). With 0 bases clipped from V and 5 bases from J, the junction kept 6 bases outside the gene matches. CDR3 nucleotides: TGTGCCACCAGCAGAGATAGGGGGCCCCAGGAGACCCAGTACTTC. Translated: CATSRDRGPQETQYF.

In its sample, this clone was seen many times. This chain uses TRBV15 with TRBJ1-2; D may be TRBD1 (5 bases). Trimming left V 0 bases short and J 7 bases short, with 15 bases between. Germline values: CDR1 LNHNV, CDR2 YYDKDF (reference sequence). The CDR3 covers 15 residues. The CDR3 nucleotides read TGTGCCACCAGCAGAGACGGCAGGGTCGTAGGTGGCTACACCTTC. Its translation is CATSRDGRVVGGYTF.

This rearrangement joins TRBV29-1 to TRBJ2-7; weak D call: TRBD2 (5 bases). V lost 7 bases, J lost 4 bases, and 17 bases lay in between. Germline CDR1 reads SQVTM; CDR2 reads ANQGSEA. The CDR3 is made up of 13 amino acids. The CDR3 DNA reads as TGCAGCGCCGGTGGAGGTAGTGGATACGAGCAGTACTTC. Its translation: CSAGGGSGYEQYF.